This T cell receptor beta chain is drawn from a study of blood T cell repertoires in COVID-19. Study overall: Donors in the United States, Italy and Spain gave samples during acute or convalescent COVID-19. Sources were T cells, B-cell-depleted T cells, or PBMCs; the material itself was cDNA or gDNA.

The V gene end was trimmed by 9 bases and the J gene end by 8 bases; junction bases not matched to a gene: 15. The CDR3 is made up of 14 amino acids. CDR1 LGHNA and CDR2 YNFKEQ come from the germline V gene. Participants were aged about 18 to 100 years from about 25 US areas. Recovered Cohort 3 donors showed two negative PCRs, clearance, or symptom resolution. Here immunoSEQ multiplex PCR was the method, and the copy in TCRdb shows in-frame clones only, minus some. The sample comprises approximately 230,000 clones, 85% to 90% of which are singletons, and around 1.8% rests with the top ten. This chain connects TRBV4-2 to TRBJ1-2; TRBD1 matches at 7 bases. The sample consisted of PBMCs or T cells enriched from blood (not recorded which). The TCR was taken from a man aged 35-49 years who had recovered from COVID-19. CDR3 in amino acids: CARLTKGARRGYTF. Written as DNA, the CDR3 is TGTGCCAGATTAACAAAGGGGGCGAGACGCGGCTACACCTTC.